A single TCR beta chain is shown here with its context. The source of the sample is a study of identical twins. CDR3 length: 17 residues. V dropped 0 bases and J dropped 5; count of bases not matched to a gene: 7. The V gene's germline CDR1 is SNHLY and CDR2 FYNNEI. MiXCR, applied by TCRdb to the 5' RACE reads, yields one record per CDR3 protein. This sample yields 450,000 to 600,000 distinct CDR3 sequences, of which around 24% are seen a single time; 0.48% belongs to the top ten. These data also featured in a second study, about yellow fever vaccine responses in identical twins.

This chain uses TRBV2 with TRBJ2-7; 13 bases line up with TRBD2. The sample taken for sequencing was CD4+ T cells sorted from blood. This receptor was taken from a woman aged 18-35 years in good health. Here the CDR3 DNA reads TGTGCCAGCAGTGAAGCGTCGGGACTAGCGGGATCTCACGAGCAGTACTTC. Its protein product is CASSEASGLAGSHEQYF.